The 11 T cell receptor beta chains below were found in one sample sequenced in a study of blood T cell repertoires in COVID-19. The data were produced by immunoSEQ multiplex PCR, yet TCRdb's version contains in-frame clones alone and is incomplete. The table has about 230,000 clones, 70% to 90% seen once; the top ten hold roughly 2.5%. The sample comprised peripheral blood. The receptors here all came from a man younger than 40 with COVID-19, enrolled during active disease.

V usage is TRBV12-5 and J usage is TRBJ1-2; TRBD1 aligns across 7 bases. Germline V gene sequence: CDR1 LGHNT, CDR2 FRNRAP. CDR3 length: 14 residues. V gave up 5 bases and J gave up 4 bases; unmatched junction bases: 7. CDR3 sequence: CASGGGEGAYGYTF. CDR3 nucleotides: TGTGCTAGTGGTGGGGGTGAGGGGGCCTATGGCTACACCTTC.

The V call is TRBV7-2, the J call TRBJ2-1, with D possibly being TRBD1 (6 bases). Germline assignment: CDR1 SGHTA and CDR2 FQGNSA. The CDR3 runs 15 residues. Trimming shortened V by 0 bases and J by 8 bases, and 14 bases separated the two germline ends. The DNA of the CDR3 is TGTGCCAGCAGCTTAGCGGGGGCCCGGTACGATGAGCAGTTCTTC. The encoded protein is CASSLAGARYDEQFF. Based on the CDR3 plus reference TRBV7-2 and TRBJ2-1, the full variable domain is GAGVSQSPSNKVTEKGKDVELRCDPISGHTALYWYRQSLGQGLEFLIYFQGNSAPDKSGLPSDRFSAERTGGSVSTLTIQRTQQEDSAVYLCASSLAGARYDEQFFGPGTRLTVL.

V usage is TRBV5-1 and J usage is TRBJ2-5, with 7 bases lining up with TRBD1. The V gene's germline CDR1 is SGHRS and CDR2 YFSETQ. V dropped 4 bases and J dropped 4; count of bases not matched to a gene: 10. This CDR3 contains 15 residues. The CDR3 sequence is CASSPTGQTVETQYF. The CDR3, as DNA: TGCGCCAGCAGCCCCACGGGACAGACAGTAGAGACCCAGTACTTC.

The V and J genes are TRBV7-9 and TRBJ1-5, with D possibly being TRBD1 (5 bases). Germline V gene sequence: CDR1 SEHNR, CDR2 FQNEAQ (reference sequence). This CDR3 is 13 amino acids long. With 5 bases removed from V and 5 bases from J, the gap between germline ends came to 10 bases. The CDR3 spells CASSDQGYQPQHF. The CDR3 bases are TGTGCCAGCAGCGATCAGGGTTATCAGCCCCAGCATTTT. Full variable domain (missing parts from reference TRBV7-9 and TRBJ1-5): DTGVSQNPRHKITKRGQNVTFRCDPISEHNRLYWYRQTLGQGPEFLTYFQNEAQLEKSRLLSDRFSAERPKGSFSTLEIQRTEQGDSAMYLCASSDQGYQPQHFGDGTRLSIL.

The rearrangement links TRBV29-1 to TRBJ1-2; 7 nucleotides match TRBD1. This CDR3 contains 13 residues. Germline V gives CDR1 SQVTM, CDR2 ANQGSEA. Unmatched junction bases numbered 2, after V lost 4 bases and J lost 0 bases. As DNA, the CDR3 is TGCAGCGTTGGAGGGGGCTCTAACTATGGCTACACCTTC. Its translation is CSVGGGSNYGYTF.

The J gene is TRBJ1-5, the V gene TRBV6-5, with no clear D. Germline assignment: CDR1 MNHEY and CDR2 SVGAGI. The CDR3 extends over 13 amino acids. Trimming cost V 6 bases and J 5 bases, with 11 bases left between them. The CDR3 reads CASSSDGYQPQHF. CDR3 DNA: TGTGCCAGCAGCAGCGACGGGTATCAGCCCCAGCATTTT.

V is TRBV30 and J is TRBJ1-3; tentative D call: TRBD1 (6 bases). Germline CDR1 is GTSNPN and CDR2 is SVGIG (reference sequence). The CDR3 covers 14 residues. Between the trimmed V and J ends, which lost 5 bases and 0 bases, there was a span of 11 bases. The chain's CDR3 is CAWLGHHSGNTIYF. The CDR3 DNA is TGTGCCTGGCTGGGACACCACTCTGGAAACACCATATATTTT.

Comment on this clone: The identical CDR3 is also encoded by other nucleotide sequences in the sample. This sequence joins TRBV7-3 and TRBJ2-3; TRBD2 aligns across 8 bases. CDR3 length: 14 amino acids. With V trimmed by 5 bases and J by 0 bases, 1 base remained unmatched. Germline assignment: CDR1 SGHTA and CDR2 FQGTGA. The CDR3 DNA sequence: TGTGCCAGCAGCCCGGGGGGGAGCACAGATACGCAGTATTTT. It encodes CASSPGGSTDTQYF.

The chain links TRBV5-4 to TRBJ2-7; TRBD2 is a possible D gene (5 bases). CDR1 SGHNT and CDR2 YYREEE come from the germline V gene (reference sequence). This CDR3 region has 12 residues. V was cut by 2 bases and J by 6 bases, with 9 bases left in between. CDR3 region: CASSLRGFEQYF. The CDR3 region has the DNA TGTGCCAGCAGCTTACGGGGATTCGAGCAGTACTTC. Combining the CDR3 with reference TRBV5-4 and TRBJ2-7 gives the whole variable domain ETGVTQSPTHLIKTRGQQVTLRCSSQSGHNTVSWYQQALGQGPQFIFQYYREEENGRGNFPPRFSGLQFPNYSSELNVNALELDDSALYLCASSLRGFEQYFGPGTRLTVT.

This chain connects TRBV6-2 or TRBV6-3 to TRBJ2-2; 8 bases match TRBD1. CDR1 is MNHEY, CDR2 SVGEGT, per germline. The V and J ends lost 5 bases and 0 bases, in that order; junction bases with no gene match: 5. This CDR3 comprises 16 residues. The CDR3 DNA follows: TGTGCCAGCAGTCGGGACAGGCGACCGAACACCGGGGAGCTGTTTTTT. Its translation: CASSRDRRPNTGELFF.

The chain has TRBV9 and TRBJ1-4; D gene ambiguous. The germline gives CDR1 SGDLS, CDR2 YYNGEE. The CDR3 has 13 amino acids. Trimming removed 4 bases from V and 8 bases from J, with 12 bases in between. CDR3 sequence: CASSLGAQEKLFF. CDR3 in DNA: TGTGCCAGCAGCTTGGGAGCTCAAGAAAAACTGTTTTTT. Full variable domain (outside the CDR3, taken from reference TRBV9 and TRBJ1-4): DSGVTQTPKHLITATGQRVTLRCSPRSGDLSVYWYQQSLDQGLQFLIQYYNGEERAKGNILERFSAQQFPDLHSELNLSSLELGDSALYFCASSLGAQEKLFFGSGTQLSVL.